The 25 T cell receptor beta chains in this list originate from one sample, sequenced in a study of cytomegalovirus exposure and HLA in healthy donors. It was with 60 Vbeta and 13 Jbeta primers that the PCR ran. Clones were sequenced by immunoSEQ multiplex PCR, and TCRdb holds only the in-frame ones, with some missing. The repertoire holds about 190,000 clones, 60% to 80% seen once, with 2.1% in the top ten. Sample: PBMCs. The receptor set was obtained from a woman under 40 in good health and CMV-seropositive.

This sequence joins TRBV27 and TRBJ2-3; 8 bases line up with TRBD2. Germline V CDR1 and CDR2: MNHEY, SMNVEV (reference sequence). The CDR3 spans 14 residues. With 6 bases clipped from V and 7 bases from J, the junction kept 9 bases outside the gene matches. CDR3 coding DNA: TGTGCCAGCAGCCCCGGGGGGGATGTAAATACGCAGTATTTT. This sequence encodes CASSPGGDVNTQYF.

The rearrangement joins TRBV2 to TRBJ1-1; D not resolved. This CDR3 region has 13 residues. CDR1 and CDR2 (germline): SNHLY, FYNNEI. V lost 4 bases and J 4 bases, leaving 10 bases between the germline ends. For the CDR3, the DNA is TGTGCCAGCAGTGCGGGCGAGGGCACTGAAGCTTTCTTT. Translated, it gives CASSAGEGTEAFF.

The J gene is TRBJ2-7, the V gene TRBV7-2; 12 positions agree with TRBD2. V dropped 3 bases and J dropped 7; count of bases not matched to a gene: 13. CDR3 length equals 17 residues. The V gene's germline CDR1 is SGHTA and CDR2 FQGNSA. The CDR3 sequence: CASSFRASGGADYEQYF. The DNA for the CDR3 is TGTGCCAGCAGCTTTCGGGCTAGCGGGGGGGCCGATTATGAGCAGTACTTC.

V is TRBV6-5 and J is TRBJ2-2, with 7 positions matching TRBD1. This CDR3 contains 15 residues. With 2 bases clipped from V and 5 bases from J, the junction kept 5 bases outside the gene matches. Germline CDR1 MNHEY, CDR2 SVGAGI. The CDR3 sequence is CASSYDRERTGELFF. The CDR3 DNA reads as TGTGCCAGCAGTTACGACAGGGAAAGAACCGGGGAGCTGTTTTTT.

This clone appeared once. The chain recombines TRBV2 with TRBJ1-1, with D possibly matching TRBD1 (6 bases). Trimming stripped 4 bases from V and 3 bases from J, with 9 bases between. CDR3 length: 13 amino acids. Germline V gene data show CDR1 as SNHLY and CDR2 as FYNNEI. The DNA of the CDR3 is TGTGCCAGCAGTGGGCAGGGGCACACTGAAGCTTTCTTT. Encoded protein: CASSGQGHTEAFF. Looking up the rest from reference TRBV2 and TRBJ1-1 gives the full variable domain: EPEVTQTPSHQVTQMGQEVILRCVPISNHLYFYWYRQILGQKVEFLVSFYNNEISEKSEIFDDQFSVERPDGSNFTLKIRSTKLEDSAMYFCASSGQGHTEAFFGQGTRLTVV.

This clone was picked up a small number of times. V gene TRBV4-3 combines with J gene TRBJ2-1; 9 nucleotides agree with TRBD2. Per germline, CDR1 LGHNA and CDR2 YSLEER. This CDR3 comprises 16 residues. Trimming took 0 bases from V and 5 from J; bases not matched to a gene: 5. DNA for the CDR3: TGCGCCAGCAGCCAAGATGGGGGACTAGCTAACAATGAGCAGTTCTTC. It encodes CASSQDGGLANNEQFF.

This clone has only one observation. This CDR3 reads CASSPDGLAGGYEQYF. The CDR3, as DNA: TGTGCCAGCAGCCCCGACGGACTAGCGGGGGGTTACGAGCAGTACTTC. This sequence joins TRBV7-3 and TRBJ2-7; TRBD2 matches 14 bases. With 5 bases clipped from V and 4 bases from J, the junction kept 7 bases outside the gene matches. CDR1 is SGHTA and CDR2 is FQGTGA in the germline V gene. The CDR3 extends over 16 amino acids.

The V call is TRBV7-2, the J call TRBJ2-4; the match to TRBD2 covers 7 bases. In germline, CDR1 is SGHTA, CDR2 FQGNSA. This CDR3 is built from 15 residues. J was trimmed by 6 bases and V by 8 bases; bases with no gene match: 13. CDR3 residues: CASSPFGRAGNIQYF. In DNA, the CDR3 is TGTGCCAGCTCCCCCTTTGGGAGGGCCGGAAACATTCAGTACTTC.

The chain couples TRBV7-8 to TRBJ1-1, with D possibly being TRBD1 (6 bases). CDR3 length equals 14 residues. V lost 1 base to trimming and J lost 4 bases, with 10 bases between them. Germline V gives CDR1 SGHVS, CDR2 FQNEAQ. CDR3 in amino acids: CASSLGQGTTEAFF. DNA of the CDR3: TGTGCCAGCAGCTTAGGGCAGGGGACCACTGAAGCTTTCTTT.

V and J are TRBV10-3 and TRBJ1-2; 8 nucleotides align to TRBD1. The junction had 5 bases not matched to a gene; V was cut back by 5 bases and J by 6 bases. This CDR3 is 13 amino acids long. Germline CDR1 ENHRY, CDR2 SYGVKD. This CDR3 is CAISQTGDNGYTF. CDR3 nucleotide sequence: TGTGCCATCAGTCAGACAGGGGATAATGGCTACACCTTC.

The genes are TRBV4-2 and TRBJ1-2, with TRBD1 identical over 7 bases. V lost 10 bases, J lost 2 bases, and 4 bases stayed unmatched. This CDR3 has 12 residues. The germline gives CDR1 LGHNA, CDR2 YNFKEQ. CDR3 in DNA: TGTGCCACTTCGGGACAGAACTATGGCTACACCTTC. It yields the protein CATSGQNYGYTF.

V and J are TRBV5-6 and TRBJ1-1; 7 bases agree with TRBD1. V lost 4 bases and J lost 5; bases outside the gene matches: 8. Germline CDR1 and CDR2: SGHDT and YYEEEE. This CDR3 is 14 amino acids long. The DNA for the CDR3 is TGTGCCAGCAGCACCTTAATCAGGGGGACTGAAGCTTTCTTT. Its protein is CASSTLIRGTEAFF.

The gene calls are TRBV18 and TRBJ2-1; TRBD2 matches at 7 bases. Germline V CDR1 and CDR2: KGHSH, LQKENI. The CDR3 extends over 16 amino acids. V gave up 3 bases and J gave up 2 bases; unmatched junction bases: 7. The DNA for the CDR3 is TGTGCCAGCTCACCGTATGCCGGGAGGACCTACAATGAGCAGTTCTTC. Its protein is CASSPYAGRTYNEQFF.

A note on this clone: Other nucleotide sequences from this sample produce the same CDR3. V gene TRBV2 combines with J gene TRBJ2-2; 7 nucleotides align to TRBD1. The CDR3 extends over 13 amino acids. Germline lookup yields CDR1 SNHLY and CDR2 FYNNEI. Trimming at V came to 4 bases and at J to 5 bases, leaving 1 base not matched to a gene. The CDR3 DNA reads as TGTGCCAGCAGTGCACAGGGGACCGGGGAGCTGTTTTTT. It translates to CASSAQGTGELFF.

The genes are TRBV14 and TRBJ2-2; 7 positions agree with TRBD1. Germline trimming cut 1 base from V and 3 bases from J; bases unmatched to any gene: 2. The germline V gene encodes CDR1 SGHDN and CDR2 FVKESK. This CDR3 spans 15 amino acids. The CDR3 spells CASSQAGQHTGELFF. CDR3 in DNA: TGTGCCAGCAGCCAAGCGGGACAGCACACCGGGGAGCTGTTTTTT.

The chain carries TRBV10-3 and TRBJ2-2; 10 nucleotides agree with TRBD2. The CDR3 is 15 amino acids. The V segment lost 6 bases and the J segment 7 bases; nucleotides outside the gene matches: 8. Germline V lookup: CDR1 ENHRY, CDR2 SYGVKD. The CDR3 is CAIRGASGGNGELFF. The CDR3 region has the DNA TGTGCCATCAGAGGGGCTAGCGGGGGAAACGGGGAGCTGTTTTTT.

This clone was observed a single time. This CDR3 reads CASSITTGNTEAFF. In DNA, the CDR3 is TGTGCCAGCAGTATCACGACTGGGAACACTGAAGCTTTCTTT. The chain combines TRBV28 with TRBJ1-1; D not resolved. The CDR3 totals 14 residues. V was pared by 5 bases and J by 1 base, with 11 bases between. Germline CDR1 reads MDHEN; CDR2 reads SYDVKM.

The gene calls are TRBV11-3 and TRBJ2-1; 13 bases fit TRBD2. The CDR3 extends over 17 amino acids. Germline lookup yields CDR1 SGHNT and CDR2 YENEEA. The ends lost 4 bases at V and 7 bases at J; junction bases unmatched: 10. CDR3 nucleotide sequence: TGTGCCAGCAGCTCCCGGACTAGCGGGAGTGGCCGAAATGAGCAGTTCTTC. This gives the protein CASSSRTSGSGRNEQFF.

This chain connects TRBV2 to TRBJ1-1, with 8 bases that match TRBD1. J lost 5 bases, V lost 5 bases, and 4 bases had no gene match. CDR1 is SNHLY, CDR2 FYNNEI, per germline. This CDR3 is 13 amino acids long. The CDR3 spells CASSSQGATEAFF. CDR3 nucleotides: TGTGCCAGCAGTTCCCAGGGGGCGACTGAAGCTTTCTTT.

The chain recombines TRBV2 with TRBJ2-3; TRBD2 matches 13 bases. The CDR3 is made up of 17 amino acids. The V segment lost 6 bases and the J segment 7 bases; nucleotides outside the gene matches: 13. Germline V gene sequence: CDR1 SNHLY, CDR2 FYNNEI. DNA of the CDR3: TGTGCCAGCAGCGGAGAATATAGGACTAGCGGGAGATATACGCAGTATTTT. Translation gives CASSGEYRTSGRYTQYF.

The J gene is TRBJ2-3, the V gene TRBV5-1, with 7 bases that match TRBD1. CDR1 and CDR2 (germline): SGHRS, YFSETQ. V was clipped by 6 bases and J by 2 bases; unmatched bases: 9. This CDR3 contains 15 residues. The CDR3 nucleotides read TGCGCCAGCACCGCGACAGGGTTCCCCACAGATACGCAGTATTTT. Protein: CASTATGFPTDTQYF.

This chain uses TRBV7-9 with TRBJ1-1; 8 bases fit TRBD1. V lost 5 bases and J lost 11; bases outside the gene matches: 13. The CDR3 runs 14 residues. Germline assignment: CDR1 SEHNR and CDR2 FQNEAQ (reference sequence). CDR3 protein: CASSPHTTGVSAFF. The DNA for the CDR3 is TGTGCCAGCAGCCCTCACACGACAGGGGTCTCGGCTTTCTTT.

The genes are TRBV10-1 and TRBJ1-1, with 9 bases lining up with TRBD1. CDR1 and CDR2 from the germline V gene are WNHNN and SYGVQD (reference sequence). The V gene end was trimmed by 10 bases and the J gene end by 10 bases; junction bases not matched to a gene: 19. The CDR3 totals 15 residues. The CDR3 nucleotides read TGCGCCACCCAGGCCCACCGACAGGGGGTCTTCGGAGCTTTCTTT. Encoded protein: CATQAHRQGVFGAFF.

The chain uses TRBV7-8 and TRBJ1-1, with D perhaps TRBD1 (6 bases). V gave up 5 bases and J gave up 2 bases, with 18 bases separating them. Germline-derived CDR1 and CDR2 are SGHVS and FQNEAQ. The CDR3 has 16 residues. In DNA, the CDR3 is TGTGCCAGCAGCACTGGTATCGGGACACCTAACACTGAAGCTTTCTTT. It encodes CASSTGIGTPNTEAFF.

The J gene is TRBJ2-5, the V gene TRBV5-6; D ambiguous. The CDR3 runs to 14 residues. The germline V gene has CDR1 SGHDT and CDR2 YYEEEE. Trimming removed 1 base from V and 2 bases from J, with 9 bases in between. The CDR3 DNA is TGTGCCAGCAGCTTGAGAACAGTTCAAGAGACCCAGTACTTC. Its translation is CASSLRTVQETQYF.